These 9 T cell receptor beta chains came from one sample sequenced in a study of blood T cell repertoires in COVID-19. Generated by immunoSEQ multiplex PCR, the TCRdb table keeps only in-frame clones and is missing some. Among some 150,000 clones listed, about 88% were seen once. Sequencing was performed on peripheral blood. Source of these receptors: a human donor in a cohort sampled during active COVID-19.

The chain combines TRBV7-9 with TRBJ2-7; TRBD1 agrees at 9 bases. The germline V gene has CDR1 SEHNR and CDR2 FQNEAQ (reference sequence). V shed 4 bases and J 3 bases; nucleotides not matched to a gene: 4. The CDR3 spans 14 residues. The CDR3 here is CASSSKTGGYEQYF. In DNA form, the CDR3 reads TGTGCCAGCAGCTCGAAGACAGGGGGCTACGAGCAGTACTTC. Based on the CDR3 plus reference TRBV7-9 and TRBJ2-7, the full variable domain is DTGVSQNPRHKITKRGQNVTFRCDPISEHNRLYWYRQTLGQGPEFLTYFQNEAQLEKSRLLSDRFSAERPKGSFSTLEIQRTEQGDSAMYLCASSSKTGGYEQYFGPGTRLTVT.

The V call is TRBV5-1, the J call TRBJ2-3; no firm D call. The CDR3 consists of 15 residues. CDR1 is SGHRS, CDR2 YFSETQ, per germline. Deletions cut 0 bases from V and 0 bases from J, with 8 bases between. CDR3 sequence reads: CASSLVSLSTDTQYF. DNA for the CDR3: TGCGCCAGCAGCTTGGTGTCTCTCAGCACAGATACGCAGTATTTT. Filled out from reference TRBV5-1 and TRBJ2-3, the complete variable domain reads KAGVTQTPRYLIKTRGQQVTLSCSPISGHRSVSWYQQTPGQGLQFLFEYFSETQRNKGNFPGRFSGRQFSNSRSEMNVSTLELGDSALYLCASSLVSLSTDTQYFGPGTRLTVL.

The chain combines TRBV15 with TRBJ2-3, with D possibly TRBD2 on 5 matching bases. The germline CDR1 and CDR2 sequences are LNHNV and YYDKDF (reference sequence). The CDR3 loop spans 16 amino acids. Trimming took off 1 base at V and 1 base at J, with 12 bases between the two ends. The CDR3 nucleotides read TGTGCCACCAGCAGAGTGGGTAGCGTCGGCACAGATACGCAGTATTTT. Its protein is CATSRVGSVGTDTQYF.

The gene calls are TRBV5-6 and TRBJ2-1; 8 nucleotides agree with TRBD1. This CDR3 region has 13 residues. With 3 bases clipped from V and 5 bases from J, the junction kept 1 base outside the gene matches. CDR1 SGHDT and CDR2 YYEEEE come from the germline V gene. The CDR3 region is CASSWTGHNEQFF. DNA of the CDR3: TGTGCCAGCAGCTGGACAGGGCACAATGAGCAGTTCTTC.

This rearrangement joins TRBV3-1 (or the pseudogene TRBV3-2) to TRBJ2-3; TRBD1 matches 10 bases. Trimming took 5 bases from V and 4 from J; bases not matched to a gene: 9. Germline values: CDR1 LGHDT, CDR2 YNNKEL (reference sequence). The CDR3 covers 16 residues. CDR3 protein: CASSIRGTGASDTQYF. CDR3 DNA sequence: TGTGCCAGCAGCATCCGCGGGACAGGGGCTTCAGATACGCAGTATTTT.

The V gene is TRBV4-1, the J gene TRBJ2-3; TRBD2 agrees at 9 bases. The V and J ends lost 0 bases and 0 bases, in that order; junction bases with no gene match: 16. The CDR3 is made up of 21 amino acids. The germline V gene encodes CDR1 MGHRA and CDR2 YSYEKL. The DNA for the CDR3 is TGCGCCAGCAGCCAAGAAAAGTGGTCGCTAGCGGGGTTTTCTAGCACAGATACGCAGTATTTT. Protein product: CASSQEKWSLAGFSSTDTQYF.

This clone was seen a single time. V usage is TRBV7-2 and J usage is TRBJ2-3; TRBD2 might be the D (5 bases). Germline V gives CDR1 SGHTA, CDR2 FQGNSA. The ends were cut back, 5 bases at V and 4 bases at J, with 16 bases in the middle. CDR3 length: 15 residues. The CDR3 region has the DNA TGTGCCAGCAGCGTTTTTAGCGTTGAAGCAGATACGCAGTATTTT. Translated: CASSVFSVEADTQYF.

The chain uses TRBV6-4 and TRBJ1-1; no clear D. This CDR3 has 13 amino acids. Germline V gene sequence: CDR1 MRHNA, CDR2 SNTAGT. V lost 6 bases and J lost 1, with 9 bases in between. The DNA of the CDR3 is TGTGCCAGCAGCACCGAAGCGAACACTGAAGCTTTCTTT. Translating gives CASSTEANTEAFF.

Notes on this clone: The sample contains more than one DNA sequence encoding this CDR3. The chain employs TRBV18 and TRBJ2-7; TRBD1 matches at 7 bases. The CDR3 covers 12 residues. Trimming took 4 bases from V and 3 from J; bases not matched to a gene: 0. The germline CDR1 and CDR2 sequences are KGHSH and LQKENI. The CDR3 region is CASSRDSYEQYF. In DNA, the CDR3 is TGTGCCAGCTCACGGGACAGCTACGAGCAGTACTTC.